Included here is one TCR beta chain sequence, with context. The antigen remains undetermined. The PCR used 60 Vbeta and 13 Jbeta primers. Sequencing was performed with immunoSEQ multiplex PCR; in TCRdb, only in-frame clones are kept and a portion is missing. The table records some 95,000 clones, about four fifths of them present only once. This CDR3 comprises 15 residues. After removal of 0 bases from V and 1 base from J, the junction contained 4 bases not matched to a gene. CDR1 SGHRS and CDR2 YFSETQ come from the germline V gene. This sample was taken from a study of cytomegalovirus exposure and HLA in healthy donors. Study-wide results and caveats: Previously analyzed data showed that most TCR beta V segments were productive at a frequency of about 90% or about 30%. Researchers left out some V segments, among them TRBV6-2 and TRBV6-3, as indistinguishable. Analysis was carried out at a later point, and it linked a missense DCLRE1C variant to TCR beta V- and J-gene trimming. Across donors, most TCRs were seen rarely, yet some public ones were widespread.

The rearrangement joins TRBV5-1 to TRBJ2-7, with 7 nucleotides matching TRBD2. Sequencing was carried out using PBMCs. This TCR was sampled from a woman aged 35 to 49 in good health and CMV-seronegative. Here the CDR3 DNA reads TGCGCCAGCAGCTTGGGCAGCGGGGAATCCTACGAGCAGTACTTC. Its protein product is CASSLGSGESYEQYF.